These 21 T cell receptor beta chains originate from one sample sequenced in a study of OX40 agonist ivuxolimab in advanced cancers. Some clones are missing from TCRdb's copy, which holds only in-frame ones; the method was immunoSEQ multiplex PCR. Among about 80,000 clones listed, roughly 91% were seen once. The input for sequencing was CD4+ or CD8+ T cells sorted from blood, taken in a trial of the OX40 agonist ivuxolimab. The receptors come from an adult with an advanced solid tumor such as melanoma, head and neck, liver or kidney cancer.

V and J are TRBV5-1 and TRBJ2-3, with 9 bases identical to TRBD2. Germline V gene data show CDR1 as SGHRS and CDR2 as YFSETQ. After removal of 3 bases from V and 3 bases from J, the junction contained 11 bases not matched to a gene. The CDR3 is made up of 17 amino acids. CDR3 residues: CASSSSLLAGLTDTQYF. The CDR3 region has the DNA TGCGCCAGCAGCTCCTCCTTGCTAGCGGGGTTGACAGATACGCAGTATTTT.

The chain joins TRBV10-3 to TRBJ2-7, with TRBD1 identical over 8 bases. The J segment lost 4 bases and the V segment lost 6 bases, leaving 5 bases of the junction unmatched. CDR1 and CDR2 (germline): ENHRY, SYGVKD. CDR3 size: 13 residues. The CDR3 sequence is CAIRPDREYEQYF. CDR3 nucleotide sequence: TGTGCCATCAGGCCGGACAGGGAATACGAGCAGTACTTC.

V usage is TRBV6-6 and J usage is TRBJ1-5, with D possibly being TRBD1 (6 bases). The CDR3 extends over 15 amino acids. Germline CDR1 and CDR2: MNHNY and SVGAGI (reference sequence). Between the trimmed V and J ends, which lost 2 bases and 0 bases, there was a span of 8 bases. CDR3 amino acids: CASSYMGASNQPQHF. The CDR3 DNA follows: TGTGCCAGCAGTTACATGGGGGCTAGCAATCAGCCCCAGCATTTT.

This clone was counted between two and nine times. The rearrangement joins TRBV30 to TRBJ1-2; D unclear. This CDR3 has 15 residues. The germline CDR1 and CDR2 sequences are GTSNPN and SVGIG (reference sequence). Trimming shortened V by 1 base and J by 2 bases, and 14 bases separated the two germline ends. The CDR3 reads CAWSEWEFKNYGYTF. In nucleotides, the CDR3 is TGTGCCTGGAGTGAATGGGAGTTCAAGAACTATGGCTACACCTTC.

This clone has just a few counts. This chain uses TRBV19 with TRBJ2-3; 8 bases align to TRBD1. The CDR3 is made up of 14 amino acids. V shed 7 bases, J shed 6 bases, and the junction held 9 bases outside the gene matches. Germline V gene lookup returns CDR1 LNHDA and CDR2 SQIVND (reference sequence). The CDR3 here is CASTPGQGADTQYF. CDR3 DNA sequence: TGTGCCAGTACCCCAGGGCAGGGGGCCGATACGCAGTATTTT.

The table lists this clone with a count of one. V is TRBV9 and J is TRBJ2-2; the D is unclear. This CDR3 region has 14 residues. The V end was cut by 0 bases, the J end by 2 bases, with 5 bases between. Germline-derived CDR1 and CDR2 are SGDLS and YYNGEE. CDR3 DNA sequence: TGTGCCAGCAGCGTAGAGGCTAACACCGGGGAGCTGTTTTTT. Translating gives CASSVEANTGELFF.

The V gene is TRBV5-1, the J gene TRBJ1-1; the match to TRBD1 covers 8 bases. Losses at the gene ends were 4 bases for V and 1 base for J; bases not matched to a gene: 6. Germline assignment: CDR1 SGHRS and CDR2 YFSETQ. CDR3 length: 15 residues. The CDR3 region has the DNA TGCGCCAGCAGCCTGACAGACAGGGGGAACACTGAAGCTTTCTTT. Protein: CASSLTDRGNTEAFF.

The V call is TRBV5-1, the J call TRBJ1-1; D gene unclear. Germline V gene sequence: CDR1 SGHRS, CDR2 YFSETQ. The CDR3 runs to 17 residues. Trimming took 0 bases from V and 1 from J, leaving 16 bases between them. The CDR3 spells CASSLGTTGGRNTEAFF. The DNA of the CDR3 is TGCGCCAGCAGCTTGGGCACTACGGGCGGAAGGAACACTGAAGCTTTCTTT.

CDR3 loop: CASRISLGVNYGYTF. In DNA form, the CDR3 reads TGTGCCAGCAGAATAAGTCTTGGGGTAAACTATGGCTACACCTTC. The chain joins TRBV28 to TRBJ1-2; D call uncertain. The length of the CDR3 is 15 residues. Germline V gene data show CDR1 as MDHEN and CDR2 as SYDVKM. V dropped 6 bases and J dropped 2 bases, with 16 bases sitting between them.

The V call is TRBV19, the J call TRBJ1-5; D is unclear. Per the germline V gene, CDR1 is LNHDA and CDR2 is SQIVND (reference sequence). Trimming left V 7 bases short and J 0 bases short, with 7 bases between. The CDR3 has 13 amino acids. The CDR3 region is CASTSASNQPQHF. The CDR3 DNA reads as TGTGCCAGTACGTCGGCTAGCAATCAGCCCCAGCATTTT.

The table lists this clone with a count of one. CDR3 sequence reads: CSAWTATTNEKLFF. CDR3 DNA sequence: TGCAGCGCCTGGACAGCTACAACTAATGAAAAACTGTTTTTT. The V and J genes are TRBV29-1 and TRBJ1-4; D may be TRBD1 (6 bases). Trimming took 7 bases from V and 0 from J, leaving 12 bases between them. This CDR3 has 14 amino acids. Germline CDR1 is SQVTM and CDR2 is ANQGSEA.

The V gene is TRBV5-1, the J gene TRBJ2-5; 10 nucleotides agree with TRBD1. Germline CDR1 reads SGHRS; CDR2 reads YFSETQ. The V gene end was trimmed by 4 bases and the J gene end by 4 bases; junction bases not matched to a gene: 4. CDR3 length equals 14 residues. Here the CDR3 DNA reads TGCGCCAGCAGCCCACGACAGGGGGCAGAGACCCAGTACTTC. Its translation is CASSPRQGAETQYF.

DNA of the CDR3: TGTGCCAGCAGCTTGACAGGGGGCGGTGGCTACACCTTC. It specifies CASSLTGGGGYTF. V and J are TRBV5-8 and TRBJ1-2; 9 bases agree with TRBD1. V shed 1 base, J shed 7 bases, and the junction held 2 bases outside the gene matches. Looked up from germline, CDR1 is SGHTS and CDR2 is YDEGEE. The CDR3 sequence is 13 residues long.

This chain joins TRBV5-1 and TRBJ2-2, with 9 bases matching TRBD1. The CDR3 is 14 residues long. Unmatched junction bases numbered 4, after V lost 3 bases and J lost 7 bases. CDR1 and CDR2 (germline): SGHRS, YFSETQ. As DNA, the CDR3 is TGCGCCAGCAGCTCTGGACAGGGGATCGGGGAGCTGTTTTTT. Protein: CASSSGQGIGELFF. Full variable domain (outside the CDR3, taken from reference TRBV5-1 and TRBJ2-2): KAGVTQTPRYLIKTRGQQVTLSCSPISGHRSVSWYQQTPGQGLQFLFEYFSETQRNKGNFPGRFSGRQFSNSRSEMNVSTLELGDSALYLCASSSGQGIGELFFGEGSRLTVL.

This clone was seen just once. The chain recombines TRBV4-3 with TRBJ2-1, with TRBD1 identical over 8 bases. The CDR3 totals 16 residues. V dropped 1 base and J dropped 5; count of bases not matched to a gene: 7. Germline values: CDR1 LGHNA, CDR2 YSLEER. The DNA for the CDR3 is TGCGCCAGCAGCCAAGGGCCAGGGGGCCTAAACAATGAGCAGTTCTTC. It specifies CASSQGPGGLNNEQFF.

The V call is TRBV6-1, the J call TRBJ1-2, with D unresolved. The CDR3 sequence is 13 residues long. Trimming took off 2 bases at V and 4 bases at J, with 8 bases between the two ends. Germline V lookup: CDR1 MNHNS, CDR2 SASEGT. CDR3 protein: CASSERATYGYTF. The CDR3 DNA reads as TGTGCCAGCAGTGAAAGAGCAACCTATGGCTACACCTTC.

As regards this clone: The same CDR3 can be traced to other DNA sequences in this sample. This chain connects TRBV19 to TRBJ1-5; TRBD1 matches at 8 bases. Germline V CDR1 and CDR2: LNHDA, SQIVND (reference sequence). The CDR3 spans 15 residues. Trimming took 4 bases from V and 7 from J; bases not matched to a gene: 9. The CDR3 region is CASSTQGAGGQPQHF. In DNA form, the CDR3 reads TGTGCCAGTAGTACGCAGGGGGCGGGGGGGCAGCCCCAGCATTTT.

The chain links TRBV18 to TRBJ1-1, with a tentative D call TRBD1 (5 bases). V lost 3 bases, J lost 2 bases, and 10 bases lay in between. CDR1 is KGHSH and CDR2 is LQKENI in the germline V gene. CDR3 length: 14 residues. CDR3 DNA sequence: TGTGCCAGCTCACCCCGGGACGGAAACACTGAAGCTTTCTTT. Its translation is CASSPRDGNTEAFF.

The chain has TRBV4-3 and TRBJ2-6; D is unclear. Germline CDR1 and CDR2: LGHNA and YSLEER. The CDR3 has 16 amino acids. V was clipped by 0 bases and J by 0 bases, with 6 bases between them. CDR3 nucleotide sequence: TGCGCCAGCAGCCAAGAGGCGGTCTCTGGGGCCAACGTCCTGACTTTC. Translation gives CASSQEAVSGANVLTF.

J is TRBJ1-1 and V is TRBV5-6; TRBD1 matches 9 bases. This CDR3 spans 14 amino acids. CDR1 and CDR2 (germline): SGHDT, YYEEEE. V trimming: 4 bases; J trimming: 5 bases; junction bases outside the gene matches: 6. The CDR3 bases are TGTGCCAGCAGCGCAGGACAGGGGAGGACTGAAGCTTTCTTT. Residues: CASSAGQGRTEAFF.

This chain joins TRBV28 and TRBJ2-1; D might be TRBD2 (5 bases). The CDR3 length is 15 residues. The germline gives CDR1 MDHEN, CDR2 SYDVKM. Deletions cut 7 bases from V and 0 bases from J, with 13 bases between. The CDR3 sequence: CASNVGASSYNEQFF. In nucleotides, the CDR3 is TGTGCCAGCAATGTGGGAGCGAGCTCCTACAATGAGCAGTTCTTC.